These 20 T cell receptor beta chains originate from one sample sequenced in a study of T cell responses to AZD1222 COVID-19 vaccine. Assay used: immunoSEQ multiplex PCR; TCRdb lists only in-frame clones, some missing. This repertoire shows roughly 100,000 clones, around 82% found once; its top ten account for about a sixth. The material was peripheral blood, obtained on day 0 of AZD1222 vaccination. The receptors were gathered from an adult in good health.

This chain joins TRBV6-5 and TRBJ1-5; TRBD1 matches at 7 bases. V gave up 6 bases and J gave up 0 bases; unmatched junction bases: 5. Germline V gives CDR1 MNHEY, CDR2 SVGAGI. The CDR3 contains 15 residues. The chain's CDR3 is CASSRDRVSNQPQHF. In DNA form, the CDR3 reads TGTGCCAGCAGCCGCGACAGGGTTAGCAATCAGCCCCAGCATTTT.

The rearrangement links TRBV18 to TRBJ1-2, with D hard to call. V lost 2 bases and J lost 4, with 11 bases in between. The CDR3 runs 14 residues. Germline loops: CDR1 KGHSH, CDR2 LQKENI. CDR3 protein: CASSPKSRPYGYTF. The CDR3 region has the DNA TGTGCCAGCTCACCAAAAAGTCGGCCCTATGGCTACACCTTC.

The V call is TRBV27, the J call TRBJ1-5; maybe TRBD1 (5 bases). From germline, CDR1 is MNHEY and CDR2 SMNVEV (reference sequence). This CDR3 region has 15 residues. Trimming took 0 bases from V and 7 from J, leaving 13 bases between them. The CDR3 nucleotides read TGTGCCAGCAGTTTATCCGGGCGGCAGGGCCAGCCCCAGCATTTT. It is translated as CASSLSGRQGQPQHF.

The V and J genes are TRBV28 and TRBJ2-7, with 8 nucleotides matching TRBD2. Germline V gene sequence: CDR1 MDHEN, CDR2 SYDVKM. After removal of 1 base from V and 1 base from J, the junction contained 3 bases not matched to a gene. This CDR3 spans 15 amino acids. CDR3 nucleotides: TGTGCCAGCAGTTTATTGGTAGCGGGGTCCTACGAGCAGTACTTC. As protein: CASSLLVAGSYEQYF.

This clone was counted a few times. The chain uses TRBV12-5 and TRBJ2-7; 9 bases map to TRBD1. Germline values: CDR1 LGHNT, CDR2 FRNRAP. V dropped 4 bases and J dropped 5; count of bases not matched to a gene: 12. The CDR3 runs to 16 residues. This CDR3 reads CASGSRLGQGFHEQYF. The CDR3, as DNA: TGTGCTAGTGGTTCCCGTCTAGGACAGGGGTTCCACGAGCAGTACTTC.

The V gene is TRBV4-3, the J gene TRBJ2-7; possibly TRBD1 for D (5 bases). The germline V and J ends were trimmed by 0 bases and 5 bases, with 11 bases remaining between them. Germline V gene data show CDR1 as LGHNA and CDR2 as YSLEER. This CDR3 has 14 amino acids. DNA for the CDR3: TGCGCCAGCAGCCAAGATATATGGGGCGACGAGCAGTACTTC. Its protein is CASSQDIWGDEQYF.

The chain has TRBV19 and TRBJ1-2, with 7 bases aligning to TRBD1. Germline-derived CDR1 and CDR2 are LNHDA and SQIVND (reference sequence). This CDR3 has 17 residues. V dropped 3 bases and J dropped 4; count of bases not matched to a gene: 14. The CDR3 protein is CASSIIPGGGRGYGYTF. DNA of the CDR3: TGTGCCAGTAGTATTATTCCGGGAGGGGGCCGGGGCTATGGCTACACCTTC.

The chain is built from TRBV9 and TRBJ2-6, with D uncertain. Per germline, CDR1 SGDLS and CDR2 YYNGEE. V lost 4 bases and J 12 bases, leaving 20 bases between the germline ends. CDR3 length: 15 amino acids. The CDR3 DNA is TGTGCCAGCAGCCCCTTCGGACCTGGATACGGCGTCCTGACTTTC. This gives the protein CASSPFGPGYGVLTF.

V is TRBV7-3 and J is TRBJ2-7; 11 nucleotides agree with TRBD2. CDR3 length: 13 residues. CDR1 SGHTA and CDR2 FQGTGA come from the germline V gene. V lost 5 bases, J lost 6 bases, and 3 bases stayed unmatched. For the CDR3, the DNA is TGTGCCAGCAGCCCTGGACTAGCGGGCGAGCAGTACTTC. Protein: CASSPGLAGEQYF.

The chain couples TRBV28 to TRBJ1-4; 7 bases match TRBD1. Germline V gene data show CDR1 as MDHEN and CDR2 as SYDVKM. Unmatched junction bases numbered 7, after V lost 7 bases and J lost 8 bases. The CDR3 totals 13 residues. This CDR3 reads CASNEGAGEKLFF. CDR3 nucleotides: TGTGCCAGCAACGAGGGGGCCGGGGAAAAACTGTTTTTT.

J is TRBJ2-5 and V is TRBV5-1, with D possibly TRBD2 on 5 matching bases. The CDR3 covers 13 residues. Germline lookup yields CDR1 SGHRS and CDR2 YFSETQ. The V gene lost 0 bases and the J gene lost 4 bases, with 7 bases spanning the gap. The DNA for the CDR3 is TGCGCCAGCAGCTTGGTGGGGAGAGAGACCCAGTACTTC. It codes for CASSLVGRETQYF.

The chain couples TRBV7-2 to TRBJ2-3; 7 nucleotides align to TRBD1. This CDR3 is built from 15 residues. The trim removed 0 bases at V and 0 bases at J, leaving 0 bases unmatched. CDR1 SGHTA and CDR2 FQGNSA come from the germline V gene. The DNA of the CDR3 is TGTGCCAGCAGCTTAGCACAGGGGAGCACAGATACGCAGTATTTT. The encoded protein is CASSLAQGSTDTQYF.

The V gene is TRBV4-1, the J gene TRBJ2-3; a possible D gene is TRBD2 (5 bases). The ends were cut back, 5 bases at V and 4 bases at J, with 13 bases in the middle. CDR1 is MGHRA, CDR2 YSYEKL, per germline. The CDR3 spans 14 residues. The CDR3, as DNA: TGCGCCAGCAGCTCCATACTAGGTGCAGATACGCAGTATTTT. The encoded protein is CASSSILGADTQYF.

This clone was recorded only once. The chain couples TRBV30 to TRBJ1-2; a weak D match, TRBD1 (6 bases). Germline-derived CDR1 and CDR2 are GTSNPN and SVGIG (reference sequence). V dropped 2 bases and J dropped 10 bases, with 14 bases sitting between them. CDR3 length: 12 residues. The CDR3 DNA follows: TGTGCCTGGAGTACACAGGGTGGAGACTACACCTTC. It encodes CAWSTQGGDYTF.

The chain employs TRBV20-1 and TRBJ1-3; tentatively, D is TRBD1 (6 bases). Trimming stripped 3 bases from V and 0 bases from J, with 15 bases between. This CDR3 comprises 16 residues. In germline, CDR1 is DFQATT, CDR2 SNEGSKA (reference sequence). DNA for the CDR3: TGCAGTGCTAGTCTCTCCGGACAGCACTCTGGAAACACCATATATTTT. Amino acid sequence: CSASLSGQHSGNTIYF.

The chain combines TRBV2 with TRBJ2-1; D is possibly TRBD1 (6 bases). Between the trimmed V and J ends, which lost 4 bases and 7 bases, there was a span of 11 bases. CDR1 and CDR2 (germline): SNHLY, FYNNEI. The CDR3 runs 13 residues. Written as DNA, the CDR3 is TGTGCCAGCAGTGGTACAGGGAATAATGAGCAGTTCTTC. It translates to CASSGTGNNEQFF.

CDR3 sequence (DNA): TGTGCCAGCAGCTTGCCGGCCGGGGGCCCCCCCTATGGCTACACCTTC. Encoded protein: CASSLPAGGPPYGYTF. J is TRBJ1-2 and V is TRBV5-6; tentative D call: TRBD1 (6 bases). This CDR3 contains 16 residues. The germline gives CDR1 SGHDT, CDR2 YYEEEE. Trimming pared 1 base from V and 4 bases from J, leaving 17 bases between.

V gene TRBV4-2 combines with J gene TRBJ2-1, with TRBD2 identical over 8 bases. CDR1 is LGHNA and CDR2 is YNFKEQ in the germline V gene. The trim removed 3 bases at V and 6 bases at J, leaving 10 bases unmatched. The CDR3 spans 16 residues. CDR3 residues: CASSQTAGERINEQFF. CDR3 bases: TGTGCCAGCAGCCAGACAGCGGGAGAGAGGATCAATGAGCAGTTCTTC.

This clone was seen a few times. The genes are TRBV3-1 (or the pseudogene TRBV3-2) and TRBJ2-2; D perhaps matches TRBD2 (5 bases). The ends were cut back, 9 bases at V and 2 bases at J, with 13 bases in the middle. The CDR3 has 14 residues. Germline V gene data show CDR1 as LGHDT and CDR2 as YNNKEL (reference sequence). This chain's CDR3 is CASSEGSNTGELFF. The CDR3 DNA follows: TGTGCCAGTTCTGAGGGCTCCAACACCGGGGAGCTGTTTTTT.

As to this clone: Because the CDR3's place on the DNA is in doubt, the DNA is left out and the CDR3 is given as listed by TCRdb. CDR3 in amino acids: CASTSDPEGYGYTF. This chain connects TRBV19 to TRBJ1-2. Germline CDR1 reads LNHDA; CDR2 reads SQIVND (reference sequence). The CDR3 totals 14 residues, both ends included.